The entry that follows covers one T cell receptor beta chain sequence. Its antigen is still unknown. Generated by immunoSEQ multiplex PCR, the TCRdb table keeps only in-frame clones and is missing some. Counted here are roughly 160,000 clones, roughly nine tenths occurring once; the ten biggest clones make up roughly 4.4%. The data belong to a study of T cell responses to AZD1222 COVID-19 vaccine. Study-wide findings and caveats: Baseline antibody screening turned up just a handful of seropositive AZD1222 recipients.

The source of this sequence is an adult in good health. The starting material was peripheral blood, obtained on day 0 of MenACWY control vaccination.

CDR3 DNA: TGCGCCAGCAGGCGCCTCACAGATACGCAGTATTTT. This encodes CASRRLTDTQYF. This chain links TRBV4-1 with TRBJ2-3; no firm D call. This CDR3 has 12 amino acids. Germline CDR1 reads MGHRA; CDR2 reads YSYEKL. Deletions cut 6 bases from V and 2 bases from J, with 6 bases between.